This T cell receptor (beta chain) stems from a study of blood T cell repertoires in COVID-19 (dated by TCRdb to about 2020). Notes on the research overall: The collaborator samples originated in the United States, Italy and Spain and spanned the acute and convalescent phases of COVID-19. The repertoires were released in a freely available public database intended as a resource for research on the immune response to SARS-CoV-2. The material from the prospective study consisted of cDNA or gDNA derived from T cells, B-cell-depleted T cells, or PBMCs. Samples were obtained from the ongoing ImmuneRACE study (first 160 participants) and from about 1,300 subjects provided by 6 global collaborators. Deeply sampled blood TCRbeta repertoires from subjects exposed to, actively infected with, or recovered from COVID-19 were included in the dataset. Where available, HLA class I and class II types were taken from metadata supplied by the sample provider and were not determined by assay-based typing. A de-identified subject ID, COVID-19 status, age in years and sex were almost always included in the sample metadata.

Overall study outcomes, separate from this receptor: How much clinical and demographic metadata was included differed by source and by participant, and the metadata was provided uncurated.

Each collaborating institution followed its own protocols to collect whole blood in K2EDTA tubes. For TCRbeta analysis, collaborator samples were shipped as frozen whole blood, as isolated PBMCs, or as DNA extracted from either sample type. CDR1 and CDR2, looked up from the germline V gene, are SGDLS and YYNGEE. Trimming accounts for 0 bases at V and 2 bases at J, while the number of junction bases matched to no gene is 5. The cysteine opens and the phenylalanine closes a CDR3 of 16 amino acids. The entry retains the CDR3 DNA only, 48 bases that are in frame from base 1. As for this clone: It lacks a known antigen. It has no much larger one-base neighbor in the sample; base qualities were not kept.

TCRbeta CDR3 regions were amplified from genomic DNA using the immunoSEQ Assay, a bias-controlled multiplex PCR. The paper's processing steps were these. Nucleated cell counts per sample were estimated from amplification of reference gene primers within the assay. To quantify the absolute abundance of each unique TCRbeta CDR3 rearrangement, sequence reads were collapsed and filtered. Productive Simpson clonality was computed per sample as the square root of Simpson's diversity index over productive rearrangements. TCRdb provides this immuneACCESS table in a form limited to in-frame rearrangements. Some clones are lacking; in checked studies, under half of them reflect an unresolved V gene, and why the rest are absent is not known. D and trimming were read from the DNA, whereas the V and J calls and clone size are those reported in that table. Across this sample there are 250,000 or so clones, with 80% to 90% seen only once. Around 4% of the sample belongs to the ten largest clones.

Input material: peripheral blood. This TCR derives from a man in his sixties with acute or convalescent COVID-19. The rearranged segments are TRBV9 and TRBJ2-1, with TRBD1 matching 7 junction bases. Here the CDR3 is given as CASSVDGDSPYNEQFF. The nucleotide sequence is given as TGTGCCAGCAGCGTAGATGGGGACAGCCCCTACAATGAGCAGTTCTTC.